This T cell receptor (beta chain) was identified in a study of T cells after yellow fever vaccination. MiXCR, run by TCRdb on the 5' RACE reads, gives a single entry per CDR3 protein. The sample shows 250,000 to 300,000 distinct CDR3 sequences, 13% of them seen only once. Study results and limitations: Re-detected after boosting: most primary clones, 96% of CD4 and over 80% of CD8.

Details on this clonotype: What it binds is unknown.

The CDR3 is 15 residues long. Germline CDR1 ENHRY, CDR2 SYGVKD. V was cut by 2 bases and J by 4 bases, with 11 bases left in between. Material: CD4+ T cells sorted from PBMCs, obtained 45 days after the yellow fever booster vaccination. This clonotype originated in a man aged 30 to 45 who received the YFV17D yellow fever vaccine. V usage is TRBV10-3 and J usage is TRBJ2-2; D gene ambiguous. The CDR3 nucleotides are TGTGCCATCAGTGAGCGCGGTGCGGTCACCGGGGAGCTGTTTTTT. It specifies CAISERGAVTGELFF.